This T cell receptor beta chain was retrieved from a study of cytomegalovirus exposure and HLA in healthy donors. Trimming left V 0 bases short and J 5 bases short, with 10 bases between. Germline CDR1 SGHDN, CDR2 FVKESK. This CDR3 comprises 14 residues. Both 60 Vbeta primers and 13 Jbeta primers went into the PCR. Here immunoSEQ multiplex PCR was the method, and the copy in TCRdb shows in-frame clones only, minus some. This sample contains 150,000 to 200,000 clones. This chain connects TRBV14 to TRBJ1-1; no definite D call. The TCR comes from a woman between 18 and 29 years old in good health and CMV-seropositive. The sample was PBMCs. The chain's CDR3 is CASSQETGRTEAFF. In nucleotides, the CDR3 is TGTGCCAGCAGCCAAGAGACGGGGAGGACTGAAGCTTTCTTT.